These T cell receptor beta chains were read from a single sample in a study of blood T cell repertoires in COVID-19. TCRdb's table, derived via immunoSEQ multiplex PCR, lists solely in-frame clones and lacks some. The sample lists 390,000 or so clones; 83% were seen once. Sequences were obtained from PBMCs or T cells enriched from blood (not recorded which). These receptors all stem from a woman between 45 and 60 years old who had recovered from COVID-19. The conserved cysteine and the conserved F or W are not part of the CDR3 here.

v_call	j_call	cdr3_aa
TRBV7-9	TRBJ1-2	ASSLGTGTGIYGYT
TRBV3-1/TRBV3-2	TRBJ2-2	ASSPGLAGNTGELF
TRBV19	TRBJ1-2	ASSIAVGAVYT
TRBV19	TRBJ1-1	ASSRVGSGGNTEAF
TRBV7-3	TRBJ2-3	ASSLTPPTSGGAKDTQY
TRBV4-1	TRBJ1-1	ASSQDLDRGPEAF
TRBV14	TRBJ2-2	ASSPIQGIWTGELF
TRBV11-2	TRBJ1-6	ASSQGHSPLH
TRBV2	TRBJ2-7	ASRDHRVARREQY
TRBV18	TRBJ1-4	ASSPRQGSNEKLF
TRBV5-4	TRBJ1-5	ASSFRGEDQPQH
TRBV29-1	TRBJ2-3	SVMGRLAVESWADTQY
TRBV11-3	TRBJ1-2	ASSLRRKSGGYT
TRBV5-6	TRBJ2-2	ASSLSGNTGELF
TRBV5-6	TRBJ2-7	ASSFHDRDYEQY
TRBV19	TRBJ1-5	ASSIPGQGEVTQH
TRBV12-3/TRBV12-4	TRBJ1-5	ASSFGGRQPQH
TRBV27	TRBJ1-4	ASSARNWAGEKLF
TRBV4-2	TRBJ1-2	ASSLGGLNYGYT
TRBV5-1	TRBJ2-3	ASRQGPGTDTQY
TRBV6-6	TRBJ1-1	ASSRSGLEAF
TRBV19	TRBJ2-5	ASSPMVAGGETQY
TRBV21-1	TRBJ2-6	ASTLTGGVSGANVLT
TRBV27	TRBJ2-7	ASSLSAVREQY
TRBV5-1	TRBJ1-6	ASSHGGQVGSPLH
TRBV9	TRBJ1-4	ASSTTPSPNEKLF
TRBV5-4	TRBJ1-2	ASSLQGVGGYT
TRBV4-3	TRBJ2-1	ASSQEGSSGYNEQF
TRBV19	TRBJ1-2	ASSIQPGALSNYGYT
TRBV5-1	TRBJ2-7	ASSSGLLPGLAVQLSSYEQY
TRBV11-3	TRBJ2-3	ASSFGTPGTQY
TRBV19	TRBJ1-1	ASSLGGNTEAF
TRBV7-9	TRBJ1-4	ASSRWRGRANEKLF
TRBV5-1	TRBJ1-2	ASSNSDRVAYGYT
TRBV29-1	TRBJ1-2	SVVRSGTGGYGYT
TRBV28	TRBJ2-5	ASSSLQGLLYQETQY
TRBV6-2/TRBV6-3	TRBJ1-2	ASSNLQNNYGYT
TRBV2	TRBJ2-5	ASTVTGGALETQY
TRBV6-5	TRBJ1-1	ASSHTHKNTEAF
TRBV6-2/TRBV6-3	TRBJ2-5	ASSSWGTGGRETQY
TRBV19	TRBJ1-2	ASSTRGQSYGYT
TRBV5-1	TRBJ2-3	ASTRQGNPDTQY